Listed here are 24 T cell receptor beta chains from one sample, sequenced in a study of OX40 agonist ivuxolimab in advanced cancers. Some clones are missing from TCRdb's copy, which holds only in-frame ones; the method was immunoSEQ multiplex PCR. The data show 34,000 or so clones, 75% to 85% seen once. The sample here was CD4+ or CD8+ T cells sorted from blood, taken in a trial of the OX40 agonist ivuxolimab. These receptors all come from an adult with an advanced solid tumor such as melanoma, head and neck, liver or kidney cancer.

This clone was counted a single time. This rearrangement joins TRBV15 to TRBJ2-1; 7 nucleotides align to TRBD2. The CDR3 has 16 residues. Germline CDR1 LNHNV, CDR2 YYDKDF (reference sequence). Trimming removed 5 bases from V and 0 bases from J; junction bases left unmatched: 7. The DNA for the CDR3 is TGTGCCACCAGCGATTGGGGGGGGAGCTCCTACAATGAGCAGTTCTTC. Translating gives CATSDWGGSSYNEQFF. The full variable domain, in which reference TRBV15 and TRBJ2-1 provide the parts outside the CDR3, is DAMVIQNPRYQVTQFGKPVTLSCSQTLNHNVMYWYQQKSSQAPKLLFHYYDKDFNNEADTPDNFQSRRPNTSFCFLDIRSPGLGDTAMYLCATSDWGGSSYNEQFFGPGTRLTVL.

The J gene is TRBJ2-5, the V gene TRBV5-1, with 8 positions matching TRBD1. With 3 bases clipped from V and 2 bases from J, the junction kept 6 bases outside the gene matches. The CDR3 totals 15 residues. Per the germline V gene, CDR1 is SGHRS and CDR2 is YFSETQ. CDR3 in amino acids: CASSWNGQGQETQYF. CDR3 DNA sequence: TGCGCCAGCAGCTGGAACGGACAGGGTCAAGAGACCCAGTACTTC.

CDR3 sequence (DNA): TGTGCCACTAGGAGGGGGATCGGGGAGCTGTTTTTT. It codes for CATRRGIGELFF. The chain couples TRBV19 to TRBJ2-2; D possibly matches TRBD1 or TRBD2 (6 bases each). Trimming pared 10 bases from V and 7 bases from J, leaving 13 bases between. Germline CDR1 is LNHDA and CDR2 is SQIVND (reference sequence). This CDR3 has 12 amino acids.

This chain connects TRBV4-2 to TRBJ1-2, with D uncertain. Trimming left V 4 bases short and J 2 bases short, with 8 bases between. The CDR3 consists of 13 residues. Looked up from germline, CDR1 is LGHNA and CDR2 is YNFKEQ. The CDR3, as DNA: TGTGCCAGCAGCCGAGAGGAAAACTATGGCTACACCTTC. Protein sequence: CASSREENYGYTF.

The rearrangement joins TRBV6-6 to TRBJ1-2; tentative D call: TRBD1 (6 bases). CDR1 MNHNY and CDR2 SVGAGI come from the germline V gene (reference sequence). V was trimmed by 5 bases and J by 6 bases, leaving 13 bases between them. This CDR3 is built from 13 residues. CDR3 coding DNA: TGTGCCAGCAGTGATCCAGGGGTGGATGGCTACACCTTC. Translation: CASSDPGVDGYTF.

This clone was detected only a few times. This chain connects TRBV19 to TRBJ2-1; 10 positions match TRBD2. Germline V gene lookup returns CDR1 LNHDA and CDR2 SQIVND (reference sequence). There are 15 residues in the CDR3. V shed 7 bases, J shed 4 bases, and the junction held 7 bases outside the gene matches. The CDR3: CASKEAGGPYNEQFF. For the CDR3, the DNA is TGTGCCAGTAAGGAAGCGGGAGGGCCTTACAATGAGCAGTTCTTC.

The rearrangement joins TRBV19 to TRBJ2-5, with TRBD1 identical over 7 bases. Per germline, CDR1 LNHDA and CDR2 SQIVND (reference sequence). The ends lost 6 bases at V and 2 bases at J; junction bases unmatched: 9. The CDR3 length is 15 residues. The chain's CDR3 is CASSLGQVIQETQYF. CDR3 DNA sequence: TGTGCCAGTAGCCTAGGACAGGTGATACAAGAGACCCAGTACTTC.

The V and J genes are TRBV11-2 and TRBJ2-7; a weak D match, TRBD1 (6 bases). CDR3 size: 16 residues. V was clipped by 5 bases and J by 0 bases, with 17 bases between them. CDR1 and CDR2 (germline): SGHAT, FQNNGV. The CDR3, as DNA: TGTGCCAGCAGCGTGCCTACAGGGACCTTCTCCTACGAGCAGTACTTC. Protein sequence: CASSVPTGTFSYEQYF.

This CDR3 reads CASSWGQGASYEQYF. Written as DNA, the CDR3 is TGCGCCAGCAGCTGGGGACAGGGGGCCTCCTACGAGCAGTACTTC. The chain links TRBV5-1 to TRBJ2-5; TRBD1 agrees at 12 bases. The DNA matches TRBJ2-7 better at its end, which makes the J call doubtful. Germline V CDR1 and CDR2: SGHRS, YFSETQ. The CDR3 runs 15 residues.

The chain recombines TRBV2 with TRBJ1-1; D remains unclear. Between the trimmed V and J ends, which lost 5 bases and 3 bases, there was a span of 13 bases. This CDR3 has 14 amino acids. Per germline, CDR1 SNHLY and CDR2 FYNNEI. The DNA for the CDR3 is TGTGCCAGCAGTAAAGAGTATTTGGACACTGAAGCTTTCTTT. This sequence encodes CASSKEYLDTEAFF.

J is TRBJ2-7 and V is TRBV19; D is perhaps TRBD1 (8 bases). CDR3 length: 13 amino acids. Germline CDR1 LNHDA, CDR2 SQIVND (reference sequence). Trimming stripped 11 bases from V and 5 bases from J, with 19 bases between. CDR3 in DNA: TGTGCCTCACGGGGGGACAGGCGACACGAGCAGTACTTC. This sequence encodes CASRGDRRHEQYF.

The chain employs TRBV6-5 and TRBJ1-5; TRBD1 aligns across 8 bases. The V gene's germline CDR1 is MNHEY and CDR2 SVGAGI. The CDR3 is 14 residues long. Trimming at V came to 4 bases and at J to 5 bases, leaving 4 bases not matched to a gene. The CDR3 here is CASSLQGGHQPQHF. CDR3 bases: TGTGCCAGCAGTTTACAGGGGGGGCATCAGCCCCAGCATTTT.

The J gene is TRBJ2-2, the V gene TRBV18, with a possible D match to TRBD2 (7 bases). The V end was cut by 0 bases, the J end by 9 bases, with 14 bases between. Germline loops: CDR1 KGHSH, CDR2 LQKENI. The CDR3 contains 15 residues. CDR3 nucleotides: TGTGCCAGCTCACCACCGAGCGGGACATTTAGGGAGCTGTTTTTT. Translated, it gives CASSPPSGTFRELFF. Complete variable domain (other parts from reference TRBV18 and TRBJ2-2): NAGVMQNPRHLVRRRGQEARLRCSPMKGHSHVYWYRQLPEEGLKFMVYLQKENIIDESGMPKERFSAEFPKEGPSILRIQQVVRGDSAAYFCASSPPSGTFRELFFGEGSRLTVL.

This clone turned up a few times. The rearrangement uses TRBV2 and TRBJ2-2; the D gene is possibly TRBD2 (7 bases). CDR1 is SNHLY, CDR2 FYNNEI, per germline. This CDR3 is built from 14 residues. V lost 9 bases, J lost 0 bases, and 11 bases lay in between. CDR3 region: CARRGGSNTGELFF. The CDR3, as DNA: TGTGCCAGAAGGGGGGGCTCGAACACCGGGGAGCTGTTTTTT.

This chain connects TRBV29-1 to TRBJ2-3; TRBD1 matches at 7 bases. The germline V gene has CDR1 SQVTM and CDR2 ANQGSEA. Losses at the gene ends were 3 bases for V and 6 bases for J; bases not matched to a gene: 9. This CDR3 has 14 amino acids. CDR3 bases: TGCAGCGTTGAGGACAGGAGTGGTGGCGATACGCAGTATTTT. Protein: CSVEDRSGGDTQYF.

This clone was detected a few times. The chain recombines TRBV7-9 with TRBJ2-3; unclear D gene. This CDR3 contains 13 residues. Germline-derived CDR1 and CDR2 are SEHNR and FQNEAQ (reference sequence). Trimming took 1 base from V and 6 from J, leaving 8 bases between them. The CDR3 sequence: CASSLGAEDTQYF. For the CDR3, the DNA is TGTGCCAGCAGCTTAGGTGCCGAGGATACGCAGTATTTT.

V is TRBV5-1 and J is TRBJ2-3, with TRBD2 matching 11 bases. The CDR3 has 16 amino acids. V lost 4 bases, J lost 2 bases, and 6 bases stayed unmatched. The germline CDR1 and CDR2 sequences are SGHRS and YFSETQ. This CDR3 reads CASSRASGGITDTQYF. The DNA for the CDR3 is TGCGCCAGCAGCAGGGCTAGCGGGGGGATCACAGATACGCAGTATTTT.

This chain uses TRBV10-3 with TRBJ2-1; no clear D. Germline loops: CDR1 ENHRY, CDR2 SYGVKD. CDR3 length: 10 amino acids. V gave up 8 bases and J gave up 9 bases, with 8 bases separating them. The CDR3: CAIVWGEQFF. Here the CDR3 DNA reads TGTGCCATCGTGTGGGGTGAGCAGTTCTTC.

This sequence joins TRBV7-9 and TRBJ2-7; maybe TRBD2 (5 bases). Germline V CDR1 and CDR2: SEHNR, FQNEAQ (reference sequence). Trimming took 3 bases from V and 3 from J, leaving 6 bases between them. This CDR3 contains 12 residues. CDR3 sequence (DNA): TGTGCCAGCAGCTTCCGGGGCTACGAGCAGTACTTC. Translating it yields CASSFRGYEQYF.

Only one count was recorded for this clone. This rearrangement joins TRBV21-1 to TRBJ2-7. TRBV21-1 represents a pseudogene. The CDR3 length is 14 residues. DNA for the CDR3: TGTGCCAGCAGCCCCTTATGTTGGGTCCACGAGCAGTACTTC. Translated, it gives CASSPLCWVHEQYF.

The rearrangement links TRBV5-4 to TRBJ2-1, with D perhaps matching TRBD1 or TRBD2 (5 bases each). Per germline, CDR1 SGHNT and CDR2 YYREEE (reference sequence). The CDR3 has 14 residues. V was cut by 2 bases and J by 6 bases, with 12 bases left in between. The CDR3 protein is CASSFQGTLNEQFF. CDR3 sequence (DNA): TGTGCCAGCAGCTTCCAAGGGACCCTCAATGAGCAGTTCTTC. The variable domain in full, with the rest retrieved from reference TRBV5-4 and TRBJ2-1, is ETGVTQSPTHLIKTRGQQVTLRCSSQSGHNTVSWYQQALGQGPQFIFQYYREEENGRGNFPPRFSGLQFPNYSSELNVNALELDDSALYLCASSFQGTLNEQFFGPGTRLTVL.

This clone was counted a single time. The V gene is TRBV7-8, the J gene TRBJ2-7, with 9 bases that match TRBD2. The V and J ends lost 6 bases and 5 bases, in that order; junction bases with no gene match: 2. Germline V gene data show CDR1 as SGHVS and CDR2 as FQNEAQ. CDR3 length: 12 residues. The CDR3: CASRKRGDEQYF. The CDR3 DNA is TGTGCCAGCAGAAAGCGGGGGGACGAGCAGTACTTC.

This rearrangement joins TRBV16 to TRBJ2-1, with 7 bases lining up with TRBD1. CDR1 and CDR2 (germline): KGHSY, FQNENV. Trimming took 2 bases from V and 7 from J; bases not matched to a gene: 2. The CDR3 has 13 residues. DNA for the CDR3: TGTGCCAGCAGCCAAGGGACAGCGAATGAGCAGTTCTTC. This gives the protein CASSQGTANEQFF.

The sample holds a few counts of this clone. J is TRBJ2-7 and V is TRBV10-3, with 7 bases fitting TRBD1. The germline CDR1 and CDR2 sequences are ENHRY and SYGVKD. J gave up 4 bases and V 2 bases, and 2 bases lay outside the gene matches. The CDR3 is 13 residues long. Here the CDR3 reads CAISETGEYEQYF. The DNA of the CDR3 is TGTGCCATCAGTGAGACAGGGGAATACGAGCAGTACTTC.